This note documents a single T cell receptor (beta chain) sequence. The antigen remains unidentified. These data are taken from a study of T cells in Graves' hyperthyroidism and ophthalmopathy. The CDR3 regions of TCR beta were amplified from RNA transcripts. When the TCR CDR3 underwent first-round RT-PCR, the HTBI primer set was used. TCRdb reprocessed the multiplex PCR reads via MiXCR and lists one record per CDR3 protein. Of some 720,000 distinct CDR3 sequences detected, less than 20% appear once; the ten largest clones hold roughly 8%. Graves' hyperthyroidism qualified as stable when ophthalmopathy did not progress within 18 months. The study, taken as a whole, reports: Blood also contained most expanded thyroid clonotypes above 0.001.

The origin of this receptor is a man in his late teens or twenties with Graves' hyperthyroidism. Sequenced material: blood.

The CDR3 reads CASGFARGGLTEAFF. CDR3 nucleotides: TGTGCTAGTGGTTTTGCCCGCGGGGGGCTAACTGAAGCTTTCTTT. The rearrangement links TRBV12-5 to TRBJ1-1, with a tentative D call TRBD1 (6 bases). The CDR3 loop spans 15 amino acids. Germline V gene sequence: CDR1 LGHNT, CDR2 FRNRAP. Trimming pared 3 bases from V and 5 bases from J, leaving 16 bases between.